This TCR beta chain was recorded in a study of Ad26.COV2.S vaccination and SARS-CoV-2 variants. Looking at the study overall: Participants got Ad26.COV2.S intramuscularly, once or twice 56 days apart.

CDR3 size: 15 residues. CDR1 is SGDLS and CDR2 is YYNGEE in the germline V gene. V was pared by 3 bases and J by 5 bases, with 12 bases between. Method: immunoSEQ multiplex PCR; TCRdb's copy keeps in-frame clones and lacks some. Of 200,000 to 300,000 clones in the sample, approximately 87% were seen once. The treatment here: some 19 received Ad26.COV2.S at low or high dose, single or two shots; 5 received placebo; per-sample allocation not given. Specimen acquisition occurred on day 63 following the initial vaccine or placebo injection. Boston supplied an adult donor aged 18-55 years. This clone has only a few counts.

The receptor was derived from a person between 18 and 65 years old who received the Ad26.COV2.S COVID-19 vaccine or a placebo. The V and J genes are TRBV9 and TRBJ1-6, with D hard to call. The specimen was peripheral blood, collected in a trial of Ad26.COV2.S vaccine versus placebo. This chain's CDR3 is CASSAQTSDNSPLHF. CDR3 coding DNA: TGTGCCAGCAGCGCCCAAACGAGCGATAATTCACCCCTCCACTTT.